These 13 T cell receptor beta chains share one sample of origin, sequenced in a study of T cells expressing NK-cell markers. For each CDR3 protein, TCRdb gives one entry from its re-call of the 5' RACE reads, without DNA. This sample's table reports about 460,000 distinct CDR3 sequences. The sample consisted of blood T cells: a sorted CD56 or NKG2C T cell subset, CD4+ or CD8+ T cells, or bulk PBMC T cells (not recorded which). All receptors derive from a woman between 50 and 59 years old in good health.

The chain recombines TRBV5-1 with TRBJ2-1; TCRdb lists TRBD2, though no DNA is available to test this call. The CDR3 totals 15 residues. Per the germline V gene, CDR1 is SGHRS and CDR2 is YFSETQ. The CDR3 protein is CASSELAGGPREQFF.

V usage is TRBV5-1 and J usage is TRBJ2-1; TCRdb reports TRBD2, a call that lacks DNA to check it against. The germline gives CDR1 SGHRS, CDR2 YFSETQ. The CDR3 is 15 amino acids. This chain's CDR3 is CASSFPAGAGNEQFF.

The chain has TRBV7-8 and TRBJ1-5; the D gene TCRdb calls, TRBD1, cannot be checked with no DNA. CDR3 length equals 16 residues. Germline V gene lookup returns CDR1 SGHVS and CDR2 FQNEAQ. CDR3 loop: CASSLARDYSNQPQHF. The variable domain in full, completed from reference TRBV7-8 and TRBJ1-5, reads GAGVSQSPRYKVAKRGQDVALRCDPISGHVSLFWYQQALGQGPEFLTYFQNEAQLDKSGLPSDRFFAERPEGSVSTLKIQRTQQEDSAVYLCASSLARDYSNQPQHFGDGTRLSIL.

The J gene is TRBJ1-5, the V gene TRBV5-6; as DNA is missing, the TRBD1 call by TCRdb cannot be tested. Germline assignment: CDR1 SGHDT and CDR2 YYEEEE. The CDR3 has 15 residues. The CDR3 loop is CASSFGRRGSQPQHF.

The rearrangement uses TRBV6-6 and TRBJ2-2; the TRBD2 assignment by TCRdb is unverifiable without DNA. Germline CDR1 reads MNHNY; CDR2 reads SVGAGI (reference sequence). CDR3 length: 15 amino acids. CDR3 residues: CASRDGGTNLGELFF.

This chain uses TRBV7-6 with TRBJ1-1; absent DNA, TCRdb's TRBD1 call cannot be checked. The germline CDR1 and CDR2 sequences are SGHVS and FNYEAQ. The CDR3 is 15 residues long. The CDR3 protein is CASSGYGQGNTEAFF.

CDR3 sequence reads: CASSFWGGLAGTLNEQFF. The J gene is TRBJ2-1, the V gene TRBV5-6; TCRdb reports TRBD2, a call that lacks DNA to check it against. Germline V gene sequence: CDR1 SGHDT, CDR2 YYEEEE. This CDR3 spans 18 amino acids.

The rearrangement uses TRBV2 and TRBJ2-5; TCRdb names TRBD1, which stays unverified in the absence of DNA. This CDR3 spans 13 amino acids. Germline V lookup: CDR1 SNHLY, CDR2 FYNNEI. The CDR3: CASQGPGQETQYF.

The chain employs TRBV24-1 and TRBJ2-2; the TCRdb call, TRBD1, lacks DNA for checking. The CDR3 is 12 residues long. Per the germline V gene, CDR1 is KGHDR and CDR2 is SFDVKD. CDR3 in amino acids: CATAGVTGELFF.

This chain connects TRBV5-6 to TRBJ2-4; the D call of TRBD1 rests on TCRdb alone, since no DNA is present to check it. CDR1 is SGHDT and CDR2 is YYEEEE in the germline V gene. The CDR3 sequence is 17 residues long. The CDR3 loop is CASSLEPQTARRLIQYF. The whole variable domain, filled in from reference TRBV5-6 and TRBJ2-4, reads DAGVTQSPTHLIKTRGQQVTLRCSPKSGHDTVSWYQQALGQGPQFIFQYYEEEERQRGNFPDRFSGHQFPNYSSELNVNALLLGDSALYLCASSLEPQTARRLIQYFGAGTRLSVL.

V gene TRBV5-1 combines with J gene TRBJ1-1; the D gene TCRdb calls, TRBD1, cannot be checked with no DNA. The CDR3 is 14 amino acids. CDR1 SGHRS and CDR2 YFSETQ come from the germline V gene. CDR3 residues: CASSLRGVVAEAFF.

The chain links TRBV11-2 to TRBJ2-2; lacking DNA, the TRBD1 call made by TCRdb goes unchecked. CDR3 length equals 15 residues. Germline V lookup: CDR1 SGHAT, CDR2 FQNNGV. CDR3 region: CASIGGTAFTGELFF.

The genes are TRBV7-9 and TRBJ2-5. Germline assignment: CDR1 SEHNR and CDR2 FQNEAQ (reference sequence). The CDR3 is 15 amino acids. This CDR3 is CASSQAAGIQETQYF.